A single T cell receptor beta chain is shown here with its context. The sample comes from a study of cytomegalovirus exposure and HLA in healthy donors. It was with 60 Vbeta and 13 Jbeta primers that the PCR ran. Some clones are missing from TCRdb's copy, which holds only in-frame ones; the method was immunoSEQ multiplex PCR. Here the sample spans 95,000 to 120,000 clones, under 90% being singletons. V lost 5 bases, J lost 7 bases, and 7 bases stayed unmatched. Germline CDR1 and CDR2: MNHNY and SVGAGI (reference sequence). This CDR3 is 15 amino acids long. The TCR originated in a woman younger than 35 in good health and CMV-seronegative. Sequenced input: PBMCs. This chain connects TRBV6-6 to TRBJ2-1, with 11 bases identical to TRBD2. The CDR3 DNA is TGTGCCAGCAGTCCGACTAGCGGGGAAAAGAATGAGCAGTTCTTC. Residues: CASSPTSGEKNEQFF.